Listed here are 6 T cell receptor beta chains from one sample, sequenced in a study of blood T cell repertoires in COVID-19. The data were produced by immunoSEQ multiplex PCR, yet TCRdb's version contains in-frame clones alone and is incomplete. The sample gives roughly 200,000 clones, 82% of which show up once; approximately 8.4% is in the top ten. The sample comprised peripheral blood. All receptors come from an elderly woman with COVID-19, enrolled during active disease.

The genes are TRBV28 and TRBJ1-2; D unresolved. V gave up 5 bases and J gave up 8 bases, with 12 bases separating them. This CDR3 has 12 amino acids. Germline V CDR1 and CDR2: MDHEN, SYDVKM. CDR3 sequence (DNA): TGTGCCAGCAGTCCAATCCCCCAGGGCTACACCTTC. Its translation is CASSPIPQGYTF.

This clone showed up just a few times. V usage is TRBV3-1 (or the pseudogene TRBV3-2) and J usage is TRBJ2-7; perhaps TRBD1 as D (5 bases). The CDR3 length is 15 residues. Germline values: CDR1 LGHDT, CDR2 YNNKEL (reference sequence). Trimming stripped 1 base from V and 3 bases from J, with 13 bases between. In nucleotides, the CDR3 is TGTGCCAGCAGCCAAGGGACACAATTTTTCTACGAGCAGTACTTC. Its protein is CASSQGTQFFYEQYF.

The chain combines TRBV3-1 (or the pseudogene TRBV3-2) with TRBJ2-5; TRBD2 aligns across 7 bases. The germline V gene has CDR1 LGHDT and CDR2 YNNKEL (reference sequence). Germline trimming cut 3 bases from V and 5 bases from J; bases unmatched to any gene: 6. This CDR3 contains 14 residues. The CDR3: CASSHAWGGETQYF. CDR3 bases: TGTGCCAGCAGCCATGCGTGGGGGGGGGAGACCCAGTACTTC.

The chain carries TRBV7-2 and TRBJ2-7; TRBD2 agrees at 7 bases. CDR1 and CDR2 from the germline V gene are SGHTA and FQGNSA. V was clipped by 5 bases and J by 2 bases; unmatched bases: 9. The CDR3 sequence is 15 residues long. CDR3 nucleotides: TGTGCCAGCAGCCTCGGGCCGGGAGGAACCTACGAGCAGTACTTC. Translated, it gives CASSLGPGGTYEQYF.

This clone was detected a few times. The V call is TRBV9, the J call TRBJ2-1; D unresolved. The CDR3 has 13 residues. Looked up from germline, CDR1 is SGDLS and CDR2 is YYNGEE. With 0 bases removed from V and 10 bases from J, the gap between germline ends came to 11 bases. CDR3 sequence: CASSVGLLREQFF. The CDR3 DNA reads as TGTGCCAGCAGCGTAGGACTCCTTCGGGAGCAGTTCTTC.

In DNA form, the CDR3 reads TGTGCCAGCAGTTTATACACAGGGGGGGACACTGAAGCTTTCTTT. It encodes CASSLYTGGDTEAFF. The chain links TRBV27 to TRBJ1-1; TRBD1 agrees at 8 bases. Germline V gene data show CDR1 as MNHEY and CDR2 as SMNVEV (reference sequence). Unmatched junction bases numbered 4, after V lost 1 base and J lost 3 bases. The CDR3 has 15 residues.